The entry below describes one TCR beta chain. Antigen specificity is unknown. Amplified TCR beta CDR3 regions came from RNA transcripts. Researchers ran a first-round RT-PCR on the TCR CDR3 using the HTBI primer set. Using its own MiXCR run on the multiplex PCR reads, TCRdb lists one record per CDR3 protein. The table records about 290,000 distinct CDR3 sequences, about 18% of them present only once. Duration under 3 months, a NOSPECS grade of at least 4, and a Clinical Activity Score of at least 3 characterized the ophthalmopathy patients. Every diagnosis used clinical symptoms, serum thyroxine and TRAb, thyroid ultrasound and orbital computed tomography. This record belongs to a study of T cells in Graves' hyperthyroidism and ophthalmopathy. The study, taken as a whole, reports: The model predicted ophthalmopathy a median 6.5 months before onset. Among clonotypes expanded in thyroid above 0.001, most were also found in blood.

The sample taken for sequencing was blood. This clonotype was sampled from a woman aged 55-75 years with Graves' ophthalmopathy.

The CDR3 protein is CASSPFTSGGVADTQYF. The CDR3 region has the DNA TGTGCCAGCAGCCCATTTACTAGCGGGGGGGTCGCAGATACGCAGTATTTT. The chain is built from TRBV7-2 and TRBJ2-3; 13 positions agree with TRBD2. V shed 5 bases, J shed 4 bases, and the junction held 9 bases outside the gene matches. CDR3 length: 17 residues. Germline V lookup: CDR1 SGHTA, CDR2 FQGNSA.